This T cell receptor beta chain was captured by sequencing in a study of T cell responses to AZD1222 COVID-19 vaccine. TCRdb's table, derived via immunoSEQ multiplex PCR, lists solely in-frame clones and lacks some. The sample holds about 120,000 clones; just under 90% are singletons and the top ten take 10% to 15%. The receptor comes from an adult in good health. The starting material was peripheral blood, obtained on day 0 of AZD1222 vaccination.

In DNA, the CDR3 is TGTGCCAGCAGCCTCGGGGGGGGGAACACTGAAGCTTTCTTT. Amino acids: CASSLGGGNTEAFF. The chain employs TRBV3-1 (or the pseudogene TRBV3-2) and TRBJ1-1; weak D call: TRBD1 (5 bases). Trimming took 4 bases from V and 1 from J, leaving 10 bases between them. The CDR3 has 14 amino acids. Looked up from germline, CDR1 is LGHDT and CDR2 is YNNKEL (reference sequence).